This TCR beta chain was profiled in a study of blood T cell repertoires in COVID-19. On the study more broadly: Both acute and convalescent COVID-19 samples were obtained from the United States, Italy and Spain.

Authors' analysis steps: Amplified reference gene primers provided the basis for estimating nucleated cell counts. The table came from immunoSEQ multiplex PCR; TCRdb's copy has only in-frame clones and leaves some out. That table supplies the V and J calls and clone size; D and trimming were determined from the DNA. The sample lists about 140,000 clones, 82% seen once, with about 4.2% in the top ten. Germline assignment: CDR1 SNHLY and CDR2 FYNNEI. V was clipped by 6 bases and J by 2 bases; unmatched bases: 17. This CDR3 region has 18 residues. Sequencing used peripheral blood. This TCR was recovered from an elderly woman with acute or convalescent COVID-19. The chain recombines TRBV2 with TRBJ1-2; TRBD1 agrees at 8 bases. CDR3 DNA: TGTGCCAGCAGGGTGTTATCGACAGGGGCTGATTCCAACTATGGCTACACCTTC. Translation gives CASRVLSTGADSNYGYTF.